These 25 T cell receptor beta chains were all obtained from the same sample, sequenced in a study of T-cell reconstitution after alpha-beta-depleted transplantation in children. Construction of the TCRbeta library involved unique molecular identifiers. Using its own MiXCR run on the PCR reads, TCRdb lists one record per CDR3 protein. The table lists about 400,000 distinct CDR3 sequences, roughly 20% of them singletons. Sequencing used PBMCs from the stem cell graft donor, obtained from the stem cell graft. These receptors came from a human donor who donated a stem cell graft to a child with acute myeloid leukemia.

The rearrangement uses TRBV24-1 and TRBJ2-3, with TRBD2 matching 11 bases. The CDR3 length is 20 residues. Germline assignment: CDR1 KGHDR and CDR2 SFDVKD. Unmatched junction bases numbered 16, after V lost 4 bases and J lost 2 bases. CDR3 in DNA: TGTGCCACCAGTGAGTCCATCGGGACTAGCGGAGTTGATCTCACAGATACGCAGTATTTT. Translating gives CATSESIGTSGVDLTDTQYF.

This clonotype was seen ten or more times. Written as DNA, the CDR3 is TGCAGCGTTGAACACCCAGGGCAGTTCTTC. Translation: CSVEHPGQFF. The chain has TRBV29-1 and TRBJ2-1; D remains ambiguous. Germline loops: CDR1 SQVTM, CDR2 ANQGSEA. V was cut by 2 bases and J by 12 bases, with 8 bases left in between. CDR3 length: 10 amino acids.

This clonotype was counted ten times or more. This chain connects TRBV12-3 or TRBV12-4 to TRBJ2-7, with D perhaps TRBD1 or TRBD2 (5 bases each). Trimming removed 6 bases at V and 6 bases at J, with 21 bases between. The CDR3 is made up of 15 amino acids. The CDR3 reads CASSPHRDERFEQYF. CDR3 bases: TGTGCCAGCAGCCCCCACCGGGACGAGCGGTTCGAGCAGTACTTC.

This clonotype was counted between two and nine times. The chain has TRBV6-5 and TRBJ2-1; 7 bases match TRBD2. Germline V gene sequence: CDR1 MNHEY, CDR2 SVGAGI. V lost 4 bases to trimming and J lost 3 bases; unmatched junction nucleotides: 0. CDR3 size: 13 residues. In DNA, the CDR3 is TGTGCCAGCAGTTGGGAGGGCTACAATGAGCAGTTCTTC. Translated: CASSWEGYNEQFF.

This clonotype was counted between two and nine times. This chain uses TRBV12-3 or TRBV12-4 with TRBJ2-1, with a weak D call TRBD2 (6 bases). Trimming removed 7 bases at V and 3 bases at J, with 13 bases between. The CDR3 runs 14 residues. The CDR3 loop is CASTGVADYNEQFF. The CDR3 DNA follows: TGTGCCAGCACCGGGGTAGCGGACTACAATGAGCAGTTCTTC.

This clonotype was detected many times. Here the CDR3 DNA reads TGTGCCAGCAGTTTAGGAGATAAAAAACTGTTTTTT. The encoded protein is CASSLGDKKLFF. This rearrangement joins TRBV28 to TRBJ1-4; D is undetermined. This CDR3 has 12 amino acids. V lost 2 bases and J 9 bases, leaving 7 bases between the germline ends. The germline V gene encodes CDR1 MDHEN and CDR2 SYDVKM.

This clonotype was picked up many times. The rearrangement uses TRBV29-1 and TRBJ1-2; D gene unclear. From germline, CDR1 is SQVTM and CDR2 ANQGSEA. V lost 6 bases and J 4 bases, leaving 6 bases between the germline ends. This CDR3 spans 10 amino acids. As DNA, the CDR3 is TGCAGCGTCGAGGGCTATGGCTACACCTTC. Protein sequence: CSVEGYGYTF.

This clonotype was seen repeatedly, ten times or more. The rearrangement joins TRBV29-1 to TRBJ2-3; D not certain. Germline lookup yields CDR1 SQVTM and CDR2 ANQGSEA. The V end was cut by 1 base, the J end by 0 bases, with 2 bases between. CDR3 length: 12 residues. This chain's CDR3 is CSVEVSTDTQYF. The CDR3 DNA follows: TGCAGCGTTGAAGTAAGCACAGATACGCAGTATTTT.

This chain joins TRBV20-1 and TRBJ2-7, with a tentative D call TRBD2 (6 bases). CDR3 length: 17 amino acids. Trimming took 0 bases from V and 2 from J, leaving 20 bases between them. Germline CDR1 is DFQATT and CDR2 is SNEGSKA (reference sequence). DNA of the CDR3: TGCAGTGCTAGAGATCTCAGTGAGCGGGCGTCACCCTACGAGCAGTACTTC. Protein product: CSARDLSERASPYEQYF.

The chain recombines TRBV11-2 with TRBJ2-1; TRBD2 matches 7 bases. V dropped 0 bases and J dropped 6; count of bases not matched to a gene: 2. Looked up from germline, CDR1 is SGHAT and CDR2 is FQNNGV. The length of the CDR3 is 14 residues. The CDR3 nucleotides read TGTGCCAGCAGCTTAGACGGGAGGAGCAATGAGCAGTTCTTC. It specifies CASSLDGRSNEQFF.

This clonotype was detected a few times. CDR3 sequence (DNA): TGTGCCAGCAGATCAAGGTACTACAATGAGCAGTTCTTC. It translates to CASRSRYYNEQFF. The chain has TRBV27 and TRBJ2-1; D is uncertain. Looked up from germline, CDR1 is MNHEY and CDR2 is SMNVEV (reference sequence). The V and J ends lost 6 bases and 3 bases respectively, with 9 bases between them. CDR3 length: 13 residues.

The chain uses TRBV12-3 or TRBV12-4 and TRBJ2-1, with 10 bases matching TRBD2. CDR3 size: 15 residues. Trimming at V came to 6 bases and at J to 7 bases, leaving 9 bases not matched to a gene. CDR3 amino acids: CASSSAGGPWNEQFF. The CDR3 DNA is TGTGCCAGCAGCTCAGCGGGAGGGCCTTGGAATGAGCAGTTCTTC.

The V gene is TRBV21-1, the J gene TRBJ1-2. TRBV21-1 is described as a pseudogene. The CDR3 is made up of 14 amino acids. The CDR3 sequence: CASSNDDIAYGYTF. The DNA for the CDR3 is TGTGCCAGCAGCAATGACGACATCGCCTATGGCTACACCTTC.

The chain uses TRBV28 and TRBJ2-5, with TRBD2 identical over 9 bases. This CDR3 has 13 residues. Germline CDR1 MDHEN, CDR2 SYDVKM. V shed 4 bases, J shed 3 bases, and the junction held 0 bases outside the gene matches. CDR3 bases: TGTGCCAGCAGTTGCGGGAGGGAAGAGACCCAGTACTTC. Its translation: CASSCGREETQYF.

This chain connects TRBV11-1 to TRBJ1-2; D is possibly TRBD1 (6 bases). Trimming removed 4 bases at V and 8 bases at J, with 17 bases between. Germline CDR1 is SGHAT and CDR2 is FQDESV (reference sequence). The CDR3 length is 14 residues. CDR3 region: CASSYLGTGSGYTF. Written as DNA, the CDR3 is TGTGCCAGCAGCTACCTTGGCACAGGGAGCGGCTACACCTTC.

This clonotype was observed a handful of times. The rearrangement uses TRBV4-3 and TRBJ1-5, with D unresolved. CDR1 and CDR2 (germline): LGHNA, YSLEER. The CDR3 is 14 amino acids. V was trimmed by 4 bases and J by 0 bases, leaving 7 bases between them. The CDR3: CASSPDVSNQPQHF. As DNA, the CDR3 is TGCGCCAGCAGCCCGGACGTTAGCAATCAGCCCCAGCATTTT.

CDR3 sequence: CASSPPRLAGGPYNEQFF. The CDR3 DNA reads TGTGCCAGCAGTCCCCCACGACTAGCGGGAGGGCCCTACAATGAGCAGTTCTTC. The J gene is TRBJ2-1, the V gene TRBV6-4; 14 positions match TRBD2. Germline lookup yields CDR1 MRHNA and CDR2 SNTAGT. After removal of 5 bases from V and 2 bases from J, the junction contained 8 bases not matched to a gene. CDR3 length: 18 amino acids.

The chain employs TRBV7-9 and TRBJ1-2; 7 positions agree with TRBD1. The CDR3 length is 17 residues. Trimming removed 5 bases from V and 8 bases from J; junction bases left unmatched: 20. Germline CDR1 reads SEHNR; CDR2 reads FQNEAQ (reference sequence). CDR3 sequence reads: CASSPPTGTVEELGYTF. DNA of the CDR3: TGTGCCAGCAGCCCCCCGACAGGGACGGTAGAAGAGCTCGGCTACACCTTC. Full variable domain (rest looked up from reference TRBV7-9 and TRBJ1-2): DTGVSQNPRHKITKRGQNVTFRCDPISEHNRLYWYRQTLGQGPEFLTYFQNEAQLEKSRLLSDRFSAERPKGSFSTLEIQRTEQGDSAMYLCASSPPTGTVEELGYTFGSGTRLTVV.

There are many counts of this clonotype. The CDR3 DNA follows: TGTGCTAGTGGTTTGGTCCGGGACAGGGGCTATGGCTACACCTTC. Translated: CASGLVRDRGYGYTF. The J gene is TRBJ1-2, the V gene TRBV12-5; 10 nucleotides match TRBD1. There are 15 residues in the CDR3. The trim removed 0 bases at V and 4 bases at J, leaving 2 bases unmatched. Germline lookup yields CDR1 LGHNT and CDR2 FRNRAP.

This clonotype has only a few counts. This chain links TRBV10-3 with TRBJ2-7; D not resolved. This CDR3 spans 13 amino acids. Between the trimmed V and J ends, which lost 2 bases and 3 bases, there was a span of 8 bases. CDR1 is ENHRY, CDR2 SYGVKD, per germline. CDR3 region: CAISETGNYEQYF. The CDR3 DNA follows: TGTGCCATCAGTGAGACTGGAAACTACGAGCAGTACTTC.

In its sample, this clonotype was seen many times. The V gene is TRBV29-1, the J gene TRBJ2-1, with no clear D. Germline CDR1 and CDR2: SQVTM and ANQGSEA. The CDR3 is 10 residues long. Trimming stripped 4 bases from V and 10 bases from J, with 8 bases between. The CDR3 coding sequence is TGCAGCGTTGGGAACCCCGAGCAGTTCTTC. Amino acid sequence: CSVGNPEQFF.

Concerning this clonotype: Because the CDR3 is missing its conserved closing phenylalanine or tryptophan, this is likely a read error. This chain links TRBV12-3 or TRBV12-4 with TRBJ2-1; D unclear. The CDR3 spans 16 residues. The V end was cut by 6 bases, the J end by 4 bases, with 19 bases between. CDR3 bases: TGTGCCAGCAGCTCCTCCTCTATGGCCCAATACAATGAGCAGTTCTAC. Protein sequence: CASSSSSMAQYNEQFY.

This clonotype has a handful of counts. The CDR3 nucleotides are TGTGCCAGCAGCCGCAGGGGACTAGCGGGACTTACTCGAGAGAATGAGCAGTTCTTC. Encoded protein: CASSRRGLAGLTRENEQFF. This chain links TRBV11-2 with TRBJ2-1; 13 nucleotides agree with TRBD2. Germline V gene lookup returns CDR1 SGHAT and CDR2 FQNNGV. The V segment lost 5 bases and the J segment 7 bases; nucleotides outside the gene matches: 17. The CDR3 contains 19 residues.

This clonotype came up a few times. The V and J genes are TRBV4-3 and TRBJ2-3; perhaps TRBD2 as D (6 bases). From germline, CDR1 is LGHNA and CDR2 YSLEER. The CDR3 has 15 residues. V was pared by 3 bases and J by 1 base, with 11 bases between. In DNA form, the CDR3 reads TGCGCCAGCAGCCAGACTAGTGTCCGCACAGATACGCAGTATTTT. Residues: CASSQTSVRTDTQYF.

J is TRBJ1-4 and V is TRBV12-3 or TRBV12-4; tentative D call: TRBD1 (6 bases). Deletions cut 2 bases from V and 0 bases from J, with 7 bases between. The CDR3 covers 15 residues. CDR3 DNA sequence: TGTGCCAGCAGTTTAAGGGGGTCAACTAATGAAAAACTGTTTTTT. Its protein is CASSLRGSTNEKLFF.